This TCR beta chain was recovered during a study of T cell repertoires in cytomegalovirus infection. Study-wide context: Selection of CMV epitopes for the study included recently identified HLA-C-restricted and well-studied HLA-B-restricted ones. Shared public TCR beta signatures pointed to both CMV infection and a matching HLA type. Findings and limits, study-wide: Cumulative public TCR beta family frequency identified CMV carriers with the relevant HLA. Predominance within the ex vivo response was attributable to HLA-C-restricted CMV-specific TCR beta clonotypes.

A few counts support this clonotype. Its specificity is unknown. V lost 6 bases, J lost 3 bases, and 18 bases lay in between. Germline V lookup: CDR1 MNHEY, CDR2 SVGAGI. The CDR3 is made up of 16 amino acids. Using its own MiXCR run on the reads, TCRdb lists one record per CDR3 protein. The sample consists of hundreds of thousands of distinct CDR3 sequences, roughly 33% of them appearing once. The material sequenced was cultured PBMCs, taken from culture after CMV antigen stimulation. This sequence originates from a human donor in good health (CMV status not recorded). Some clones in this sample may be carry-over from other donors' samples. The V gene is TRBV6-5, the J gene TRBJ2-4; D is perhaps TRBD1 (6 bases). The CDR3 sequence is CASSPGQFVVKNIQYF. The CDR3 DNA sequence: TGTGCCAGCAGCCCAGGACAGTTCGTGGTCAAAAACATTCAGTACTTC.